These 9 T cell receptor beta chains came from one sample sequenced in a study of vaccination effects on CD4 cells after COVID-19. TCRdb keeps only in-frame clones here, not all; method: immunoSEQ multiplex PCR. The table lists about 27,000 clones, about 80% of them singletons. Within the ViraFEST assay, antigen-specific CD4+ T cells underwent expansion with viral peptide pools prior to sequencing. When less than 13 days of culture had elapsed, CD4+ T cells were isolated. Each participant received a vaccine that was either BNT162b2 or mRNA-1273, given as two doses. These receptors have no known antigen. This specimen was CD4+ T cells from PBMCs cultured with HCoV-NL63 spike peptides, taken after COVID-19 vaccination. These receptors all stem from a human donor who received a COVID-19 vaccine. Some clones in this sample may be carry-over from other donors' samples.

This rearrangement joins TRBV3-1 (or the pseudogene TRBV3-2) to TRBJ1-1; no firm D call. The CDR3 spans 14 residues. CDR1 and CDR2 from the germline V gene are LGHDT and YNNKEL (reference sequence). V was pared by 1 base and J by 4 bases, with 10 bases between. The CDR3 reads CASSQAGKGTEAFF. DNA for the CDR3: TGTGCCAGCAGCCAAGCAGGTAAGGGCACTGAAGCTTTCTTT.

There are a few counts of this clone. This rearrangement joins TRBV7-3 to TRBJ1-1; no firm D call. V was clipped by 2 bases and J by 4 bases, with 11 bases between them. Germline V lookup: CDR1 SGHTA, CDR2 FQGTGA. CDR3 size: 14 residues. CDR3 in amino acids: CASSLSPISTEAFF. DNA of the CDR3: TGTGCCAGCAGCTTATCCCCGATTTCCACTGAAGCTTTCTTT. Full variable domain (missing parts from reference TRBV7-3 and TRBJ1-1): GAGVSQTPSNKVTEKGKYVELRCDPISGHTALYWYRQSLGQGPEFLIYFQGTGAADDSGLPNDRFFAVRPEGSVSTLKIQRTERGDSAVYLCASSLSPISTEAFFGQGTRLTVV.

The V gene is TRBV7-3, the J gene TRBJ2-1, with D unresolved. Per the germline V gene, CDR1 is SGHTA and CDR2 is FQGTGA. CDR3 length: 14 amino acids. The V and J ends lost 0 bases and 5 bases respectively, with 8 bases between them. CDR3 amino acids: CASSLTQSHNEQFF. CDR3 coding DNA: TGTGCCAGCAGCTTAACTCAGTCGCACAATGAGCAGTTCTTC.

V and J are TRBV30 and TRBJ1-4, with D unresolved. The CDR3 has 16 amino acids. V lost 1 base and J lost 8, with 20 bases in between. Looked up from germline, CDR1 is GTSNPN and CDR2 is SVGIG (reference sequence). In DNA form, the CDR3 reads TGTGCCTGGAGTGCCCTCTCGAGGACTGTTGGAGAAAAACTGTTTTTT. Amino acid sequence: CAWSALSRTVGEKLFF. Using reference TRBV30 and TRBJ1-4 for the parts outside the CDR3, the full variable domain is SQTIHQWPATLVQPVGSPLSLECTVEGTSNPNLYWYRQAAGRGLQLLFYSVGIGQISSEVPQNLSASRPQDRQFILSSKKLLLSDSGFYLCAWSALSRTVGEKLFFGSGTQLSVL.

This clone was seen just once. The gene calls are TRBV30 and TRBJ2-5; 9 bases match TRBD1. The germline CDR1 and CDR2 sequences are GTSNPN and SVGIG (reference sequence). J lost 10 bases, V lost 8 bases, and 11 bases had no gene match. This CDR3 is 12 amino acids long. CDR3 protein: CAGFRDRVSQYF. CDR3 bases: TGTGCCGGGTTCCGGGACAGGGTGAGCCAGTACTTC.

A few counts support this clone. This sequence joins TRBV3-1 (or the pseudogene TRBV3-2) and TRBJ1-6, with TRBD1 matching 8 bases. J was trimmed by 9 bases and V by 4 bases; bases with no gene match: 8. CDR1 is LGHDT and CDR2 is YNNKEL in the germline V gene (reference sequence). The CDR3 is 15 amino acids. CDR3 region: CASSLGQGLSSPLHF. CDR3 DNA sequence: TGTGCCAGCAGCCTTGGACAGGGTTTGAGTTCACCCCTCCACTTT.

This clone was observed once. The chain employs TRBV7-8 and TRBJ1-3, with D uncertain. The CDR3 runs to 16 residues. Trimming removed 2 bases at V and 0 bases at J, with 11 bases between. Germline V lookup: CDR1 SGHVS, CDR2 FQNEAQ. The CDR3 nucleotides read TGTGCCAGCAGCTTATTTCTTGAAAACTCTGGAAACACCATATATTTT. Protein product: CASSLFLENSGNTIYF.

V usage is TRBV7-2 and J usage is TRBJ1-4, with D possibly TRBD1 on 5 matching bases. The CDR3 runs to 13 residues. Deletions cut 5 bases from V and 7 bases from J, with 11 bases between. Germline V gene sequence: CDR1 SGHTA, CDR2 FQGNSA. The CDR3 DNA follows: TGTGCCAGCAGCCCCCAGGGTGGTGAAAAACTGTTTTTT. This sequence encodes CASSPQGGEKLFF. Full variable domain (rest looked up from reference TRBV7-2 and TRBJ1-4): GAGVSQSPSNKVTEKGKDVELRCDPISGHTALYWYRQSLGQGLEFLIYFQGNSAPDKSGLPSDRFSAERTGGSVSTLTIQRTQQEDSAVYLCASSPQGGEKLFFGSGTQLSVL.

The chain employs TRBV18 and TRBJ2-7; no clear D gene. Trimming took 4 bases from V and 3 from J, leaving 13 bases between them. Germline V gene data show CDR1 as KGHSH and CDR2 as LQKENI. This CDR3 region has 14 residues. The CDR3 loop reads CASSLTTGDYEQYV. CDR3 coding DNA: TGTGCCAGCTCACTTACCACTGGGGACTACGAGCAGTACGTC.